Sequencing of this T cell receptor (beta chain) was carried out in a study of T cells after yellow fever vaccination. This clonotype came up a few times. One entry per CDR3 protein, called by TCRdb with MiXCR from the 5' RACE reads. This sample has about 160,000 distinct CDR3 sequences, with under 7.5% found just once. This CDR3 has 13 amino acids. The V and J ends lost 9 bases and 7 bases respectively, with 18 bases between them. Germline V CDR1 and CDR2: ENHRY, SYGVKD. Sequenced here: CD4+ T cells sorted from PBMCs, sampled more than 4 days after the first yellow fever vaccination. The sequence came from a man between 18 and 29 years old who received the YFV17D yellow fever vaccine. The chain links TRBV10-3 to TRBJ1-1; TRBD1 might be the D (5 bases). CDR3 in amino acids: CAMQAGLELEAFF. As DNA, the CDR3 is TGTGCCATGCAAGCAGGGTTGGAACTTGAAGCTTTCTTT.